A single sample gave rise to the 21 T cell receptor beta chains below, sequenced in a study of blood T cells in healthy people across ages. The use of a sample-barcoded 5' primer and a J-beta primer mix characterized a second PCR of 7 to 11 cycles. Via MiXCR, TCRdb re-called the 5' RACE reads, giving one row per CDR3 protein. The repertoire holds 450,000 to 650,000 distinct CDR3 sequences, with nearly 25% as singletons. This same sample was also part of a study on T cells of mothers and their children.

Sequenced material: blood. These receptors all stem from a boy between 10 and 17 years old in good health.

The J gene is TRBJ2-5, the V gene TRBV3-1; a possible D gene is TRBD2 (7 bases). The assigned J gene may be wrong: the sequence end matches TRBJ2-1 better. Germline CDR1 reads LGHDT; CDR2 reads YNNKEL (reference sequence). The CDR3 runs to 15 residues. Written as DNA, the CDR3 is TGTGCCAGCAGCCCCCGGGACTATCAGGGGAATGAGCAGTTCTTC. It is translated as CASSPRDYQGNEQFF.

The chain recombines TRBV7-2 with TRBJ1-2; weak D call: TRBD1 (6 bases). Germline CDR1 and CDR2: SGHTA and FQGNSA. This CDR3 has 15 residues. V lost 5 bases and J 3 bases, leaving 16 bases between the germline ends. Here the CDR3 reads CASSPARGSHYGYTF. Here the CDR3 DNA reads TGTGCCAGCAGCCCTGCGAGGGGGAGTCACTATGGCTACACCTTC.

The sample holds a few counts of this clonotype. Germline and junction disagree at one end, which may indicate a read error. The chain is built from TRBV4-3 and TRBJ1-1; 10 nucleotides agree with TRBD1. The CDR3 consists of 15 residues. The germline V gene encodes CDR1 LGHNA and CDR2 YSLEER. CDR3 sequence (DNA): TGCGCCAGCAGCCAAGGACAGGGGGCGAACGCTGAAGCTTTCTTT. Residues: CASSQGQGANAEAFF.

Many counts were recorded for this clonotype. This chain connects TRBV6-4 to TRBJ2-2; maybe TRBD1 (6 bases). The CDR3 extends over 16 amino acids. The germline V gene has CDR1 MRHNA and CDR2 SNTAGT. V lost 2 bases to trimming and J lost 4 bases, with 14 bases between them. The CDR3 DNA reads as TGTGCCAGCAGTGACCGTCCAGGGGCGGCCACCGGGGAGCTGTTTTTT. Protein sequence: CASSDRPGAATGELFF.

The chain couples TRBV7-2 to TRBJ1-1, with D unclear. Trimming shortened V by 1 base and J by 11 bases, and 11 bases separated the two germline ends. Germline V CDR1 and CDR2: SGHTA, FQGNSA. The CDR3 runs 12 residues. The CDR3 nucleotides read TGTGCCAGCAGCTTAGGTTTCAACGTGGCTTTCTTT. Encoded protein: CASSLGFNVAFF.

This rearrangement joins TRBV7-9 to TRBJ2-7; D remains ambiguous. There are 12 residues in the CDR3. Germline CDR1 SEHNR, CDR2 FQNEAQ (reference sequence). V lost 7 bases, J lost 2 bases, and 9 bases lay in between. The CDR3 here is CASNPDPYEQYF. The CDR3 region has the DNA TGTGCCAGCAACCCAGATCCCTACGAGCAGTACTTC. The full variable domain, in which reference TRBV7-9 and TRBJ2-7 provide the parts outside the CDR3, is DTGVSQNPRHKITKRGQNVTFRCDPISEHNRLYWYRQTLGQGPEFLTYFQNEAQLEKSRLLSDRFSAERPKGSFSTLEIQRTEQGDSAMYLCASNPDPYEQYFGPGTRLTVT.

DNA for the CDR3: TGTGCCAGCAGTTTTTCCGCTAACTATGGCTACACCTTC. Its translation: CASSFSANYGYTF. The chain employs TRBV27 and TRBJ1-2; no definite D call. Germline CDR1 is MNHEY and CDR2 is SMNVEV (reference sequence). This CDR3 has 13 residues. V lost 3 bases and J 0 bases, leaving 5 bases between the germline ends.

This chain joins TRBV29-1 and TRBJ2-1, with TRBD2 matching over 8 bases. Unmatched junction bases numbered 4, after V lost 3 bases and J lost 3 bases. The CDR3 loop spans 14 amino acids. The V gene's germline CDR1 is SQVTM and CDR2 ANQGSEA. CDR3 DNA sequence: TGCAGCGTTGAGACTAGCGCTGACTACAATGAGCAGTTCTTC. Amino acid sequence: CSVETSADYNEQFF.

This clonotype showed up just a few times. The rearrangement joins TRBV7-9 to TRBJ2-5; no clear D gene. Near its end, the DNA agrees better with TRBJ2-1, so the J call may be wrong. This CDR3 contains 12 residues. Germline lookup yields CDR1 SEHNR and CDR2 FQNEAQ (reference sequence). In DNA form, the CDR3 reads TGTGCCAGCAGCTCAGAGGTCAATGAGCAGTTCTTC. Translated, it gives CASSSEVNEQFF.

This clonotype has just a few counts. The V and J genes are TRBV9 and TRBJ2-4; 10 bases fit TRBD1. Trimming took 2 bases from V and 1 from J; bases not matched to a gene: 9. CDR3 length equals 18 residues. Germline V gene sequence: CDR1 SGDLS, CDR2 YYNGEE. In nucleotides, the CDR3 is TGTGCCAGCAGCGTGACAGGGGGCTCCCCCGGGGCCAAAAACATTCAGTACTTC. It encodes CASSVTGGSPGAKNIQYF.

The chain couples TRBV5-5 to TRBJ2-5, with D tentatively TRBD2 (5 bases). Trimming removed 0 bases from V and 3 bases from J, with 12 bases in between. The CDR3 is 15 amino acids. Germline V gene lookup returns CDR1 SGHKS and CDR2 YYEKEE (reference sequence). DNA for the CDR3: TGTGCCAGCAGCTTGGCCTCGGGGAGAGAAGAGACCCAGTACTTC. It specifies CASSLASGREETQYF.

This clonotype was picked up many times. This chain links TRBV27 with TRBJ2-4; D may match TRBD1 or TRBD2 (6 bases each). V was trimmed by 6 bases and J by 0 bases, leaving 12 bases between them. Looked up from germline, CDR1 is MNHEY and CDR2 is SMNVEV (reference sequence). There are 15 residues in the CDR3. The CDR3: CASRQGTLAKNIQYF. The CDR3 nucleotides are TGTGCCAGCAGGCAGGGGACTCTAGCCAAAAACATTCAGTACTTC.

This clonotype was seen only a few times. This chain joins TRBV20-1 and TRBJ1-5; no firm D call. This CDR3 region has 13 residues. Germline loops: CDR1 DFQATT, CDR2 SNEGSKA (reference sequence). Trimming cost V 4 bases and J 0 bases, with 7 bases left between them. CDR3 coding DNA: TGCAGTGCTAAAGTCGATAGCAATCAGCCCCAGCATTTT. Its translation is CSAKVDSNQPQHF.

The chain has TRBV25-1 and TRBJ2-5; D uncertain. Deletions cut 0 bases from V and 1 base from J, with 21 bases between. The CDR3 is 19 residues long. Germline values: CDR1 MGHDK, CDR2 SYGVNS. The chain's CDR3 is CASSEYTSSGPTGQETQYF. The CDR3 bases are TGTGCCAGCAGTGAATATACCTCGAGTGGTCCGACGGGCCAAGAGACCCAGTACTTC.

This clonotype appeared a few times. The chain employs TRBV20-1 and TRBJ1-1, with D possibly being TRBD1 (6 bases). Trimming removed 2 bases from V and 4 bases from J, with 14 bases in between. Germline V gives CDR1 DFQATT, CDR2 SNEGSKA (reference sequence). This CDR3 has 14 residues. The CDR3, as DNA: TGCAGTGCTAGATGGGGAGGGGGAGTCACTGAAGCTTTCTTT. The encoded protein is CSARWGGGVTEAFF.

V is TRBV20-1 and J is TRBJ2-7, with a weak D call TRBD2 (6 bases). This CDR3 contains 14 residues. V was cut by 0 bases and J by 1 base, with 10 bases left in between. The germline V gene has CDR1 DFQATT and CDR2 SNEGSKA (reference sequence). The DNA of the CDR3 is TGCAGTGCTAGAGATGGGCTAGCGTCCTACGAGCAGTACTTC. Translation: CSARDGLASYEQYF.

The gene calls are TRBV14 and TRBJ1-4, with D uncertain. V was cut by 1 base and J by 8 bases, with 17 bases left in between. The V gene's germline CDR1 is SGHDN and CDR2 FVKESK. This CDR3 region has 16 residues. This CDR3 is CASSQVWSPAREKLFF. DNA for the CDR3: TGTGCCAGCAGCCAAGTGTGGTCGCCGGCGAGGGAAAAACTGTTTTTT.

This clonotype has more than one count but fewer than ten. V usage is TRBV3-1 and J usage is TRBJ2-5, with 7 bases that match TRBD1. The assigned J gene may be wrong: the sequence end matches TRBJ2-1 better. The germline CDR1 and CDR2 sequences are LGHDT and YNNKEL (reference sequence). CDR3 size: 16 residues. CDR3 sequence: CASSKNLGQNVGEQFF. The CDR3 nucleotides read TGTGCCAGCAGCAAAAACTTGGGACAGAACGTAGGTGAGCAGTTCTTC.

The table lists this clonotype with a few counts. This chain connects TRBV6-5 to TRBJ2-5, with 9 bases lining up with TRBD1. The DNA end favors TRBJ2-7, so the J call may be wrong. The CDR3 is made up of 14 amino acids. The germline V gene encodes CDR1 MNHEY and CDR2 SVGAGI. The CDR3 protein is CASRPGTGSYEQYF. The CDR3 bases are TGTGCCAGCAGACCCGGGACAGGGAGCTACGAGCAGTACTTC.

The V call is TRBV9, the J call TRBJ2-5; 10 bases are a match to TRBD2. The germline V gene has CDR1 SGDLS and CDR2 YYNGEE. Trimming cost V 3 bases and J 2 bases; bases outside gene matches: 4. The CDR3 extends over 15 amino acids. For the CDR3, the DNA is TGTGCCAGCAGCGCCGGACTAGCGGAACAAGAGACCCAGTACTTC. It translates to CASSAGLAEQETQYF.

The genes are TRBV10-3 and TRBJ2-7, with D uncertain. V gave up 8 bases and J gave up 0 bases, with 8 bases separating them. The CDR3 length is 12 residues. The germline V gene encodes CDR1 ENHRY and CDR2 SYGVKD. The CDR3: CAIAIDSYEQYF. For the CDR3, the DNA is TGTGCCATCGCGATTGACTCCTACGAGCAGTACTTC.